This record looks at one TCR beta chain sequence and its context. As yet, its antigen is unknown. The data are from a study of T cell responses to AZD1222 COVID-19 vaccine. Study findings and constraints: Compared with day 0, the breadth and depth of the Spike-specific TCR repertoire rose significantly after two doses of AZD1222. Vaccine-associated CD4 TCRs spanned spike, dominant at 160-218 and 743-854.

Measured with immunoSEQ multiplex PCR; TCRdb has only the in-frame clones, and not every one. The repertoire holds about 130,000 clones, with approximately 88% as singletons. This TCR was sampled from an adult in good health. Source: peripheral blood, taken on day 0 of AZD1222 vaccination.

The CDR3 nucleotides read TGTGCCAGCTCACCGCTCGAGATCACAGATACGCAGTATTTT. It encodes CASSPLEITDTQYF. V is TRBV18 and J is TRBJ2-3; D is unresolved. This CDR3 is 14 amino acids long. Germline V gene sequence: CDR1 KGHSH, CDR2 LQKENI. Trimming removed 3 bases at V and 2 bases at J, with 9 bases between. Full variable domain (outside the CDR3, taken from reference TRBV18 and TRBJ2-3): NAGVMQNPRHLVRRRGQEARLRCSPMKGHSHVYWYRQLPEEGLKFMVYLQKENIIDESGMPKERFSAEFPKEGPSILRIQQVVRGDSAAYFCASSPLEITDTQYFGPGTRLTVL.